This TCR beta chain derives from a study of T cell responses to AZD1222 COVID-19 vaccine. TCRdb's table, derived via immunoSEQ multiplex PCR, lists solely in-frame clones and lacks some. The table lists roughly 140,000 clones, about 90% of them singletons. Per the germline V gene, CDR1 is MDHEN and CDR2 is SYDVKM. The CDR3 consists of 15 residues. The J segment lost 5 bases and the V segment lost 7 bases, leaving 9 bases of the junction unmatched. Source: peripheral blood, taken on day 0 of AZD1222 vaccination. V is TRBV28 and J is TRBJ2-5, with 11 bases aligning to TRBD1. The receptor comes from an adult in good health. In DNA form, the CDR3 reads TGTGCCAGCATTACCGGACAGGGGGCTTTGGAGACCCAGTACTTC. Amino acids: CASITGQGALETQYF.